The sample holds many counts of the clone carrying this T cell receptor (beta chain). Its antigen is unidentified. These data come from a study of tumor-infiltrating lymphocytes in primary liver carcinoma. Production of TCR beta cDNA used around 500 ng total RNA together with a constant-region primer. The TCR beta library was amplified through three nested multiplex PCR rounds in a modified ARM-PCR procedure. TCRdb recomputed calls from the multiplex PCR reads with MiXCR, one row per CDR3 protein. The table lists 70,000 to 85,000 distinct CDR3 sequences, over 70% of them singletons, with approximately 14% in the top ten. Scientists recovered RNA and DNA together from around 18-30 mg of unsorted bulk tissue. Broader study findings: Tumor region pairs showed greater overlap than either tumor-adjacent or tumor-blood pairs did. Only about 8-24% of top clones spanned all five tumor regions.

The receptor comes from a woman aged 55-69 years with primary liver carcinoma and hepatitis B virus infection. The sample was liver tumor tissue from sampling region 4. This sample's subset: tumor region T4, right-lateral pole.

The CDR3 sequence is CASSQQGSNQPQHF. The CDR3 nucleotides read TGTGCCAGCAGTCAACAGGGGAGCAATCAGCCCCAGCATTTT. The chain uses TRBV7-9 and TRBJ1-5; 7 nucleotides match TRBD1. CDR1 and CDR2 from the germline V gene are SEHNR and FQNEAQ (reference sequence). The CDR3 covers 14 residues. V dropped 6 bases and J dropped 1; count of bases not matched to a gene: 3.